This T cell receptor (beta chain) was recovered during a study of blood T cell repertoires in COVID-19. TCRdb keeps only in-frame clones here, not all; method: immunoSEQ multiplex PCR. This sample carries over 40,000 clones, over 80% of them seen once, and the ten largest clones take 16%. The CDR3 spans 14 residues. Unmatched junction bases numbered 7, after V lost 6 bases and J lost 6 bases. Germline lookup yields CDR1 SGHNT and CDR2 YENEEA. The count of this clone is one. This chain uses TRBV11-3 with TRBJ2-2, with TRBD1 matching 7 bases. The sequencing sample was made of peripheral blood. The receptor's source is a man aged 35 to 55 with acute or convalescent COVID-19. CDR3 residues: CASRRGTDSGELFF. Here the CDR3 DNA reads TGTGCCAGCAGAAGAGGGACAGATTCCGGGGAGCTGTTTTTT.